These 13 T cell receptor beta chains were sequenced from one sample in a study of T cell responses to AZD1222 COVID-19 vaccine. Some clones are missing from TCRdb's copy, which holds only in-frame ones; the method was immunoSEQ multiplex PCR. The data show 150,000 to 200,000 clones, with 85% to 95% seen just once and 1% to 1.5% held by the top ten. The material sequenced was peripheral blood, taken on day 0 of AZD1222 vaccination. The receptors stem from an adult in good health.

The chain is built from TRBV5-1 and TRBJ2-2; 8 nucleotides align to TRBD1. CDR3 length: 15 amino acids. Germline V gene sequence: CDR1 SGHRS, CDR2 YFSETQ. Trimming took 5 bases from V and 7 from J; bases not matched to a gene: 10. The CDR3 protein is CASSVRRGRLGELFF. Here the CDR3 DNA reads TGCGCCAGCAGTGTTCGCAGGGGGCGCCTCGGGGAGCTGTTTTTT.

The chain employs TRBV19 and TRBJ2-7, with a possible D match to TRBD2 (5 bases). V was trimmed by 5 bases and J by 5 bases, leaving 13 bases between them. Germline CDR1 and CDR2: LNHDA and SQIVND (reference sequence). This CDR3 is built from 13 residues. CDR3 nucleotides: TGTGCCAGTAGTCGCTGGCTAGCCGACGAGCAGTACTTC. Protein sequence: CASSRWLADEQYF.

The chain links TRBV18 to TRBJ1-1; 7 bases are a match to TRBD1. V lost 2 bases and J lost 7; bases outside the gene matches: 7. The CDR3 spans 14 residues. CDR1 KGHSH and CDR2 LQKENI come from the germline V gene. This CDR3 reads CASSPTGVGLEAFF. The CDR3 DNA reads TGTGCCAGCTCACCAACAGGGGTAGGCCTTGAAGCTTTCTTT.

DNA of the CDR3: TGCGCCAGCAGCTTGGAGCCCAGAACAGACAATCAGCCCCAGCATTTT. This sequence encodes CASSLEPRTDNQPQHF. The rearrangement uses TRBV5-1 and TRBJ1-5; D not resolved. V lost 0 bases to trimming and J lost 3 bases, with 13 bases between them. Germline assignment: CDR1 SGHRS and CDR2 YFSETQ. The length of the CDR3 is 16 residues. The full variable domain, rest sourced from reference TRBV5-1 and TRBJ1-5, is KAGVTQTPRYLIKTRGQQVTLSCSPISGHRSVSWYQQTPGQGLQFLFEYFSETQRNKGNFPGRFSGRQFSNSRSEMNVSTLELGDSALYLCASSLEPRTDNQPQHFGDGTRLSIL.

As regards this clone: The identical CDR3 is also encoded by other nucleotide sequences in the sample. This chain links TRBV30 with TRBJ1-5; D is undetermined. This CDR3 has 12 amino acids. The V end was cut by 0 bases, the J end by 6 bases, with 6 bases between. Per the germline V gene, CDR1 is GTSNPN and CDR2 is SVGIG (reference sequence). The CDR3 coding sequence is TGTGCCTGGAGTGTACGGGGTCAGCCCCAGCATTTT. It encodes CAWSVRGQPQHF.

The CDR3, as DNA: TGTGCCAGCAGCTGGGGAGCTGGGGTTAACACTGAAGCTTTCTTT. Its translation is CASSWGAGVNTEAFF. The J gene is TRBJ1-1, the V gene TRBV9, with D unclear. The CDR3 loop spans 15 amino acids. CDR1 and CDR2 from the germline V gene are SGDLS and YYNGEE. Trimming left V 4 bases short and J 2 bases short, with 15 bases between.

The J gene is TRBJ1-1, the V gene TRBV1. TRBV1 is recorded as a pseudogene. The CDR3 sequence is 16 residues long. The CDR3 sequence: CTSSQDLAETYTEAFF. The CDR3 bases are TGCACCAGCAGCCAAGATCTTGCAGAAACTTACACTGAAGCTTTCTTT.

The J gene is TRBJ2-2, the V gene TRBV7-3; no clear D gene. Germline CDR1 and CDR2: SGHTA and FQGTGA. Trimming removed 1 base from V and 1 base from J, with 7 bases in between. This CDR3 contains 15 residues. The CDR3 bases are TGTGCCAGCAGCTTAATCGGCGGGAACACCGGGGAGCTGTTTTTT. Protein sequence: CASSLIGGNTGELFF.

The rearrangement joins TRBV27 to TRBJ1-6; 7 bases fit TRBD1. Trimming took 6 bases from V and 2 from J; bases not matched to a gene: 10. The CDR3 consists of 17 residues. CDR1 and CDR2 (germline): MNHEY, SMNVEV (reference sequence). This chain's CDR3 is CASRTVDRETYNSPLHF. The CDR3 DNA is TGTGCCAGCAGGACAGTTGACAGGGAGACCTATAATTCACCCCTCCACTTT.

The V call is TRBV7-2, the J call TRBJ1-1; D unclear. Trimming left V 5 bases short and J 4 bases short, with 17 bases between. The CDR3 is 15 residues long. CDR1 is SGHTA and CDR2 is FQGNSA in the germline V gene. The CDR3 DNA reads as TGTGCCAGCAGCCGCGCCCCGGGGATGGGCACTGAAGCTTTCTTT. It is translated as CASSRAPGMGTEAFF.

The chain combines TRBV28 with TRBJ2-7, with 8 positions matching TRBD2. The CDR3 runs to 14 residues. The ends lost 6 bases at V and 0 bases at J; junction bases unmatched: 4. Germline values: CDR1 MDHEN, CDR2 SYDVKM. The CDR3 coding sequence is TGTGCCAGCAGCCGCGGGGGGTCCTCCTACGAGCAGTACTTC. This sequence encodes CASSRGGSSYEQYF.

This chain links TRBV4-1 with TRBJ2-5; D remains unclear. V lost 3 bases to trimming and J lost 5 bases, with 13 bases between them. The CDR3 runs 14 residues. Looked up from germline, CDR1 is MGHRA and CDR2 is YSYEKL. The CDR3: CASSHLVDGETQYF. The DNA for the CDR3 is TGCGCCAGCAGCCACCTTGTAGACGGGGAGACCCAGTACTTC.

The count of this clone is one. The V call is TRBV19, the J call TRBJ1-2; D is unclear. The CDR3 sequence is 12 residues long. Between the trimmed V and J ends, which lost 3 bases and 4 bases, there was a span of 6 bases. Germline V CDR1 and CDR2: LNHDA, SQIVND (reference sequence). The CDR3: CASSMGGYGYTF. CDR3 DNA: TGTGCCAGTAGTATGGGCGGCTATGGCTACACCTTC.